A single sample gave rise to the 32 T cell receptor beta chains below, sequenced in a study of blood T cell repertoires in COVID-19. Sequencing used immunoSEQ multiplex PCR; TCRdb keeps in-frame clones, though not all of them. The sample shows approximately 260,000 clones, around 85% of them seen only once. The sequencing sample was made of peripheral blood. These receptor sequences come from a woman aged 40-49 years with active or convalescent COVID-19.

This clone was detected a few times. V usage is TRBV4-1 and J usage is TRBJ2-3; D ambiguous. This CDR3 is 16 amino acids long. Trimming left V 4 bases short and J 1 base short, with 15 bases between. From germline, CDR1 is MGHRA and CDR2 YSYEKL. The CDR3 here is CASSLEVARRTDTQYF. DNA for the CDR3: TGCGCCAGCAGCCTCGAGGTGGCGAGGCGCACAGATACGCAGTATTTT.

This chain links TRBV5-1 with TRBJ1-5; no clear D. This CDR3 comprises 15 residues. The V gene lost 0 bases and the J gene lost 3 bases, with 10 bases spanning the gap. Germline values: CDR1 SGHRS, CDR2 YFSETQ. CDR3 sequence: CASSLVSGNNQPQHF. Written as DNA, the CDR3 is TGCGCCAGCAGCTTGGTATCGGGGAACAATCAGCCCCAGCATTTT.

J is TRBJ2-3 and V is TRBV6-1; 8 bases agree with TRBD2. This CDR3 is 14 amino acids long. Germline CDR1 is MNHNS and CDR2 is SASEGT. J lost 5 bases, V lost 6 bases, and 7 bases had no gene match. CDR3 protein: CASSIGGVGDTQYF. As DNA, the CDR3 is TGTGCCAGCAGCATCGGGGGGGTCGGAGATACGCAGTATTTT.

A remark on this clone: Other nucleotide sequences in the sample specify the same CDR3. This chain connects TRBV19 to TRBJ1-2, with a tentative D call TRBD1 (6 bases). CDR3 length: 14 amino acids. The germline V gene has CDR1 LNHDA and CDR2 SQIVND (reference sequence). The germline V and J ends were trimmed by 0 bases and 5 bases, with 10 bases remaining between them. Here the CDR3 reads CASSIDGTSYGYTF. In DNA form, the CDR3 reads TGTGCCAGTAGTATAGATGGGACATCTTATGGCTACACCTTC.

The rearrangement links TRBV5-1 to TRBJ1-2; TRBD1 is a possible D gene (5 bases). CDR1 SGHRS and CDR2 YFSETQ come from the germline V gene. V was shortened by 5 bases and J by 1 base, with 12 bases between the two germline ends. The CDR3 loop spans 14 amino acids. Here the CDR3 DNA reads TGCGCCAGCAGGAAGCCTGACAGTAACTATGGCTACACCTTC. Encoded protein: CASRKPDSNYGYTF.

The CDR3 DNA sequence: TGCAGCGAGGGGACAGGGGGCGGATATGGCTACACCTTC. Translated, it gives CSEGTGGGYGYTF. The V call is TRBV29-1, the J call TRBJ1-2, with 12 bases lining up with TRBD1. Unmatched junction bases numbered 5, after V lost 7 bases and J lost 5 bases. The CDR3 has 13 amino acids. Germline CDR1 and CDR2: SQVTM and ANQGSEA.

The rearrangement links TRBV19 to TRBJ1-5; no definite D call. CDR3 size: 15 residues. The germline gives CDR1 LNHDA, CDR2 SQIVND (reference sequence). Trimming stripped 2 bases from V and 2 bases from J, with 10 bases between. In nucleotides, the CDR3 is TGTGCCAGTAGTATATGGGAGGGCGGCAATCAGCCCCAGCATTTT. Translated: CASSIWEGGNQPQHF.

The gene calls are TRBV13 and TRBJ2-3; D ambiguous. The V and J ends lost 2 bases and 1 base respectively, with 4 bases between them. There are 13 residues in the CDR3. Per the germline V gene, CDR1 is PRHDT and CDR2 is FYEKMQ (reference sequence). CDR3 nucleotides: TGTGCCAGCAGCTTACGGGGCACAGATACGCAGTATTTT. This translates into CASSLRGTDTQYF.

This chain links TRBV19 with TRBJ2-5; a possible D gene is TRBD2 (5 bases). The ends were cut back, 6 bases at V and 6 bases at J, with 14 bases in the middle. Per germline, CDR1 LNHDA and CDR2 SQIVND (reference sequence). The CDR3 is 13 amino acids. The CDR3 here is CASRPYGEKTQYF. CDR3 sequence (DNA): TGTGCCAGTAGACCCTACGGGGAAAAGACCCAGTACTTC. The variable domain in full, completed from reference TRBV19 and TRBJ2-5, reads DGGITQSPKYLFRKEGQNVTLSCEQNLNHDAMYWYRQDPGQGLRLIYYSQIVNDFQKGDIAEGYSVSREKKESFPLTVTSAQKNPTAFYLCASRPYGEKTQYFGPGTRLLVL.

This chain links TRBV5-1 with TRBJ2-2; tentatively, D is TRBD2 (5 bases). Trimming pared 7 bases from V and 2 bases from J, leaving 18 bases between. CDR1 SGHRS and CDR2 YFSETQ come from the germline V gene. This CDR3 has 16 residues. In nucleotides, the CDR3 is TGCGCCAGCCGATCCGAACCGGGAAAAAACACCGGGGAGCTGTTTTTT. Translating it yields CASRSEPGKNTGELFF.

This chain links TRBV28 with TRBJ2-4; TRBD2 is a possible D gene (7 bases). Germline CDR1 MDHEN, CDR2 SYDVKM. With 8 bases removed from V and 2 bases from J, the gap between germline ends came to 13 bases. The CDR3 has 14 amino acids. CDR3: CASGGGPTKNIQYF. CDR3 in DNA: TGTGCCAGCGGGGGGGGGCCGACCAAAAACATTCAGTACTTC.

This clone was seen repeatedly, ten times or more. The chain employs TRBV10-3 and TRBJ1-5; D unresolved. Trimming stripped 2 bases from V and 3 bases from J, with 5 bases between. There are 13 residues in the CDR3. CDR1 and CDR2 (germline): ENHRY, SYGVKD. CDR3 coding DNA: TGTGCCATCAGTGAGACAGTCAATCAGCCCCAGCATTTT. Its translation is CAISETVNQPQHF.

CDR3 nucleotides: TGTGCCAGCAGTGAGGACAGAGAGAACACTGAAGCTTTCTTT. The encoded protein is CASSEDRENTEAFF. J is TRBJ1-1 and V is TRBV6-4; D possibly corresponds to TRBD1 (6 bases). The CDR3 is 14 amino acids. V lost 3 bases, J lost 1 base, and 9 bases lay in between. Germline V gene data show CDR1 as MRHNA and CDR2 as SNTAGT.

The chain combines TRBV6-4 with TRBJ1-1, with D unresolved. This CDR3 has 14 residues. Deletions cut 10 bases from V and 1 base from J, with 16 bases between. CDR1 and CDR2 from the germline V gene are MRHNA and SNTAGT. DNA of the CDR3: TGTGCCACTTCAGCCGCCCCAGGGAACACTGAAGCTTTCTTT. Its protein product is CATSAAPGNTEAFF.

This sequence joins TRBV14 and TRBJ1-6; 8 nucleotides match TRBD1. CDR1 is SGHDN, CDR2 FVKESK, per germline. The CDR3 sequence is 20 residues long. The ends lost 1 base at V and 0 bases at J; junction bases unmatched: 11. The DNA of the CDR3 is TGTGCCAGCAGCCAAGGGACAGGGATCCCCCTAAGCTCCTATAATTCACCCCTCCACTTT. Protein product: CASSQGTGIPLSSYNSPLHF.

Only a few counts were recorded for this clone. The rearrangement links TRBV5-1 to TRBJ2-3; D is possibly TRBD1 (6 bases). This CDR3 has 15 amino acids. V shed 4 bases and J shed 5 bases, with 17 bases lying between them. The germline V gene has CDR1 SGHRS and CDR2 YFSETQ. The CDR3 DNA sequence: TGCGCCAGCAGCCAACAGGGTAGGGCGAAAGATACGCAGTATTTT. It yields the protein CASSQQGRAKDTQYF.

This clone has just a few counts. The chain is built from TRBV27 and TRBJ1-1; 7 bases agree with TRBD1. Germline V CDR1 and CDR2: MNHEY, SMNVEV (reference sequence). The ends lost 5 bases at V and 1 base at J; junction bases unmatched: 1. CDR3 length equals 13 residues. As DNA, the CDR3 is TGTGCCAGCAGTCCAGGGGGGAACACTGAAGCTTTCTTT. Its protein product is CASSPGGNTEAFF.

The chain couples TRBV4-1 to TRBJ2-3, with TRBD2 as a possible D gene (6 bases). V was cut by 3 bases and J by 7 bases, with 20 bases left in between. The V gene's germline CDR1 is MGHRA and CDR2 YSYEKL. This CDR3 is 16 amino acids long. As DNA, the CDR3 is TGCGCCAGCAGCCATGCACCGGGACCAAGCGGGCATACGCAGTATTTT. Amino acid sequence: CASSHAPGPSGHTQYF.

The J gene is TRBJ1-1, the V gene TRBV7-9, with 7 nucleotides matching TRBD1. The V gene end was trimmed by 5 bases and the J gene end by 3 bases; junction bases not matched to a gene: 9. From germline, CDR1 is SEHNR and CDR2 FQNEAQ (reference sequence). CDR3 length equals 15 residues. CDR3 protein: CASSNRGLGDTEAFF. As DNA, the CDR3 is TGTGCCAGCAGCAATAGGGGGCTAGGGGACACTGAAGCTTTCTTT.

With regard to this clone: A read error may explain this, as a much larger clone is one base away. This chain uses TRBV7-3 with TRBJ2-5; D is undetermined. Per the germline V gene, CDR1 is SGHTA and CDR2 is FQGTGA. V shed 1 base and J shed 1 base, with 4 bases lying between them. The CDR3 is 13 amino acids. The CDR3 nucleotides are TGTGCCAGCAGCTTAAACAGCCAAGAGACCCAGTACTTC. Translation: CASSLNSQETQYF.

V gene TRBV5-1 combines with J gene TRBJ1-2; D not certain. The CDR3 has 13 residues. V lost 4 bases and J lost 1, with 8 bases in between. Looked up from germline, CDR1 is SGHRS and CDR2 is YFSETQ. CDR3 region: CASSDNFNYGYTF. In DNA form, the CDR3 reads TGCGCCAGCAGCGACAACTTTAACTATGGCTACACCTTC.

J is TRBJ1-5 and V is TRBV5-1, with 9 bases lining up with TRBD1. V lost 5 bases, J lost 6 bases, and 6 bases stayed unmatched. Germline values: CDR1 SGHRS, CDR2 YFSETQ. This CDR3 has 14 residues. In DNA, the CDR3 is TGCGCCAGCAGTCAGACAGGGGGGGTTCAGCCCCAGCATTTT. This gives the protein CASSQTGGVQPQHF.

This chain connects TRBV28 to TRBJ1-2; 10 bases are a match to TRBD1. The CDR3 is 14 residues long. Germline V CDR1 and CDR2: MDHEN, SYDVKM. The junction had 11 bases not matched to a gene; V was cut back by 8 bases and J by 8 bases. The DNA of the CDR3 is TGTGCCAGCCTTCGGAGGGGGACAGGGGACGGCTACACCTTC. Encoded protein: CASLRRGTGDGYTF.

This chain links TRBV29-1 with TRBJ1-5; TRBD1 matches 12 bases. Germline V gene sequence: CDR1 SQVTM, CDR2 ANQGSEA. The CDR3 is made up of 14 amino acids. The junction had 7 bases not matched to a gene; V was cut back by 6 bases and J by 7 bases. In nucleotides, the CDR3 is TGCAGCGTCAACACCGGGACAGGGGGCCAGCCCCAGCATTTT. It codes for CSVNTGTGGQPQHF.

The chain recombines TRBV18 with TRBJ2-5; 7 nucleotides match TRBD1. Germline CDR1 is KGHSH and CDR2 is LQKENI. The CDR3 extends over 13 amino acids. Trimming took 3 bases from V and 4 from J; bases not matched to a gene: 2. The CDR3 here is CASSPTGRETQYF. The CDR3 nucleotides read TGTGCCAGCTCACCGACAGGGAGAGAGACCCAGTACTTC.

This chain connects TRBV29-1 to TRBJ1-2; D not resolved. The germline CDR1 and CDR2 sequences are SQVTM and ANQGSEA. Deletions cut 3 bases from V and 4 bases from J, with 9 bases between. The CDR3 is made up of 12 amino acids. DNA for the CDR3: TGCAGCGTTGATTATGGGAGCTATGGCTACACCTTC. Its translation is CSVDYGSYGYTF.

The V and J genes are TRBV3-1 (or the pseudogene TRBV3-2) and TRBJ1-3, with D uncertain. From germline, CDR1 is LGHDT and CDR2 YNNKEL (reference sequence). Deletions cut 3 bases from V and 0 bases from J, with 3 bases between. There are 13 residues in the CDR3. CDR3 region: CASSHVSGNTIYF. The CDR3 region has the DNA TGTGCCAGCAGCCACGTCTCTGGAAACACCATATATTTT.

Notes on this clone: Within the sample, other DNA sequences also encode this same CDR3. The CDR3 region is CASSPSSGGAGDTQYF. DNA for the CDR3: TGTGCCAGCAGCCCTTCCTCCGGGGGGGCTGGAGATACGCAGTATTTT. The chain links TRBV9 to TRBJ2-3, with 8 bases that match TRBD2. The CDR3 contains 16 residues. Germline CDR1 and CDR2: SGDLS and YYNGEE. Trimming cost V 4 bases and J 5 bases; bases outside gene matches: 12.

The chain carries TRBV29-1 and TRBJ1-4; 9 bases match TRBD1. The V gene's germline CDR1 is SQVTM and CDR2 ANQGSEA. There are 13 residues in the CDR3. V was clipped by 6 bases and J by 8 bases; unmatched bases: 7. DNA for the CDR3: TGCAGCGTGGACGCCGGGACAGGGGAAAAACTGTTTTTT. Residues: CSVDAGTGEKLFF.

The CDR3 DNA is TGTGCCAGCAGCCAAAACACAGGGGACAATTCACCCCTCCACTTT. This codes for CASSQNTGDNSPLHF. V usage is TRBV3-1 (or the pseudogene TRBV3-2) and J usage is TRBJ1-6; TRBD1 agrees at 7 bases. Germline CDR1 LGHDT, CDR2 YNNKEL (reference sequence). The V segment lost 2 bases and the J segment 7 bases; nucleotides outside the gene matches: 5. The CDR3 totals 15 residues.

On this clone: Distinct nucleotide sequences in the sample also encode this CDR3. CDR3 amino acids: CASSLTLPGNTEAFF. The CDR3 DNA follows: TGTGCCAGCAGCCTTACCTTGCCGGGGAACACTGAAGCTTTCTTT. The V gene is TRBV7-9, the J gene TRBJ1-1; D unclear. The germline V gene encodes CDR1 SEHNR and CDR2 FQNEAQ (reference sequence). V shed 5 bases and J shed 1 base, with 14 bases lying between them. This CDR3 is built from 15 residues.

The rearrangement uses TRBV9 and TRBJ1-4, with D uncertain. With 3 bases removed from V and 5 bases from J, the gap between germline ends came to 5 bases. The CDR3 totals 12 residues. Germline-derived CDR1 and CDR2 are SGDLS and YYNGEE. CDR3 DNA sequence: TGTGCCAGCAGCGCTTCGAATGAAAAACTGTTTTTT. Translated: CASSASNEKLFF.